These 32 T cell receptor beta chains were sequenced from one sample in a study of blood T cell repertoires in COVID-19. Data came from immunoSEQ multiplex PCR; TCRdb stores just in-frame clones and leaves some out. This table has about 190,000 clones, around 80% appearing once. The sequencing input was peripheral blood. These receptors were taken from an elderly woman with active or convalescent COVID-19.

The rearrangement joins TRBV18 to TRBJ1-3; TRBD1 matches at 8 bases. V shed 5 bases and J 5 bases; nucleotides not matched to a gene: 5. This CDR3 comprises 14 residues. Per germline, CDR1 KGHSH and CDR2 LQKENI. The DNA of the CDR3 is TGTGCCAGCTCAGCGGGACAGGCCCGAAACACCATATATTTT. The encoded protein is CASSAGQARNTIYF.

The chain links TRBV7-8 to TRBJ1-1; D unclear. The V gene's germline CDR1 is SGHVS and CDR2 FQNEAQ. V dropped 1 base and J dropped 5 bases, with 11 bases sitting between them. This CDR3 has 14 residues. CDR3 nucleotides: TGTGCCAGCAGCTTAGTAGAGGGTCGGACTGAAGCTTTCTTT. The encoded protein is CASSLVEGRTEAFF.

This clone was detected once. The chain combines TRBV4-1 with TRBJ1-2; D possibly corresponds to TRBD1 (6 bases). V was cut by 1 base and J by 0 bases, with 21 bases left in between. The CDR3 covers 19 residues. The V gene's germline CDR1 is MGHRA and CDR2 YSYEKL. The CDR3 loop reads CASSQALRDTKTPNYGYTF. In nucleotides, the CDR3 is TGCGCCAGCAGCCAAGCTCTCCGGGACACCAAAACCCCTAACTATGGCTACACCTTC.

This sequence joins TRBV14 and TRBJ2-3, with a weak D call TRBD1 (6 bases). The germline V and J ends were trimmed by 0 bases and 4 bases, with 20 bases remaining between them. CDR1 and CDR2 from the germline V gene are SGHDN and FVKESK. This CDR3 comprises 18 residues. CDR3 residues: CASSQDNVGEGGADTQYF. The CDR3 DNA follows: TGTGCCAGCAGCCAAGATAACGTCGGGGAAGGGGGTGCAGATACGCAGTATTTT.

The chain links TRBV21-1 to TRBJ2-7; the table's TRBD1 call for D was not verified on the DNA. TRBV21-1 is listed as a pseudogene. The CDR3 is 14 amino acids. CDR3 region: CAKTRDRGPYEQYF. CDR3 nucleotides: TGTGCCAAGACCCGGGACAGGGGGCCATACGAGCAGTACTTC.

The V gene is TRBV19, the J gene TRBJ1-1; D perhaps matches TRBD1 (5 bases). This CDR3 is 13 amino acids long. Looked up from germline, CDR1 is LNHDA and CDR2 is SQIVND (reference sequence). V lost 5 bases and J 4 bases, leaving 11 bases between the germline ends. The CDR3 coding sequence is TGTGCCAGTAGTTCTCAGGGAGGCACTGAAGCTTTCTTT. It codes for CASSSQGGTEAFF.

This chain links TRBV29-1 with TRBJ2-3; 10 positions agree with TRBD1. Germline trimming cut 7 bases from V and 1 base from J; bases unmatched to any gene: 14. The germline V gene encodes CDR1 SQVTM and CDR2 ANQGSEA. The CDR3 consists of 17 residues. CDR3 loop: CSARGLKTGGGTDTQYF. The CDR3 bases are TGCAGCGCCAGGGGACTAAAGACAGGGGGCGGCACAGATACGCAGTATTTT.

The V and J genes are TRBV21-1 and TRBJ2-7; the table assigns TRBD1, which was not confirmed against the DNA. TRBV21-1 is annotated as a pseudogene. CDR3 length: 15 amino acids. The DNA for the CDR3 is TGTGCGTGCCAGCAGCAACAGGATATAATCTACGAGCAGTACTTC. This codes for CACQQQQDIIYEQYF.

This sequence joins TRBV11-2 and TRBJ1-4; TRBD1 agrees at 7 bases. Germline loops: CDR1 SGHAT, CDR2 FQNNGV. J lost 5 bases, V lost 1 base, and 4 bases had no gene match. This CDR3 has 15 amino acids. This CDR3 is CASSLGAGGNEKLFF. Here the CDR3 DNA reads TGTGCCAGCAGCTTAGGGGCAGGGGGGAATGAAAAACTGTTTTTT. Looking up the rest from reference TRBV11-2 and TRBJ1-4 gives the full variable domain: EAGVAQSPRYKIIEKRQSVAFWCNPISGHATLYWYQQILGQGPKLLIQFQNNGVVDDSQLPKDRFSAERLKGVDSTLKIQPAKLEDSAVYLCASSLGAGGNEKLFFGSGTQLSVL.

The chain combines TRBV29-1 with TRBJ1-1; a weak D match, TRBD1 (5 bases). Germline V gene lookup returns CDR1 SQVTM and CDR2 ANQGSEA. The CDR3 has 13 amino acids. The V gene lost 3 bases and the J gene lost 1 base, with 9 bases spanning the gap. The CDR3 loop is CSVDRQQNTEAFF. CDR3 DNA sequence: TGCAGCGTTGACCGACAGCAGAACACTGAAGCTTTCTTT. The entire variable domain, with the rest obtained from reference TRBV29-1 and TRBJ1-1, is as follows: SAVISQKPSRDICQRGTSLTIQCQVDSQVTMMFWYRQQPGQSLTLIATANQGSEATYESGFVIDKFPISRPNLTFSTLTVSNMSPEDSSIYLCSVDRQQNTEAFFGQGTRLTVV.

The rearrangement uses TRBV5-1 and TRBJ2-7, with 8 bases matching TRBD2. V shed 4 bases and J 0 bases; nucleotides not matched to a gene: 24. The CDR3 spans 21 residues. The germline V gene encodes CDR1 SGHRS and CDR2 YFSETQ. In DNA form, the CDR3 reads TGCGCCAGCAGCGCCAAAGGTGACGGACTAGCCTACCTAAGGAGCTCCTACGAGCAGTACTTC. It translates to CASSAKGDGLAYLRSSYEQYF.

This clone was detected once. The chain employs TRBV10-1 and TRBJ1-2; possibly TRBD1 for D (5 bases). V gave up 2 bases and J gave up 5 bases, with 9 bases separating them. Germline CDR1 reads WNHNN; CDR2 reads SYGVQD (reference sequence). The length of the CDR3 is 13 residues. The CDR3 region has the DNA TGCGCCAGCAGTGAGGGGGCTGGATATGGCTACACCTTC. Protein: CASSEGAGYGYTF.

V and J are TRBV19 and TRBJ1-6, with 7 nucleotides matching TRBD1. V lost 8 bases and J lost 8; bases outside the gene matches: 15. The germline V gene encodes CDR1 LNHDA and CDR2 SQIVND (reference sequence). The CDR3 has 16 amino acids. The CDR3 nucleotides are TGTGCCAGTGGCGGATCTCCATGGACAGGAGATTCACCCCTCCACTTT. Its protein product is CASGGSPWTGDSPLHF.

In this sample, this clone turned up once. The chain recombines TRBV19 with TRBJ1-1; no firm D call. Germline CDR1 is LNHDA and CDR2 is SQIVND (reference sequence). V gave up 7 bases and J gave up 4 bases, with 16 bases separating them. The CDR3 runs to 14 residues. The CDR3 sequence: CASILVGRGTEAFF. DNA of the CDR3: TGTGCCAGTATTCTTGTCGGGCGGGGCACTGAAGCTTTCTTT.

The chain recombines TRBV7-9 with TRBJ1-1; 10 nucleotides line up with TRBD1. CDR1 is SEHNR, CDR2 FQNEAQ, per germline (reference sequence). Germline trimming cut 5 bases from V and 5 bases from J; bases unmatched to any gene: 8. This CDR3 has 15 amino acids. The CDR3 DNA reads TGTGCCAGCAGCACCCGGGACAGGGGTGGAACTGAAGCTTTCTTT. It yields the protein CASSTRDRGGTEAFF.

In its sample, this clone was seen once. This sequence joins TRBV15 and TRBJ1-4; D perhaps matches TRBD1 (5 bases). Trimming took off 3 bases at V and 5 bases at J, with 7 bases between the two ends. The length of the CDR3 is 13 residues. Germline V gives CDR1 LNHNV, CDR2 YYDKDF (reference sequence). The CDR3 nucleotides are TGTGCCACCAGCAGGGGGGGGAATGAAAAACTGTTTTTT. Its protein product is CATSRGGNEKLFF.

At least ten counts were recorded for this clone. CDR3 amino acids: CAWSVALITEAFF. In DNA form, the CDR3 reads TGTGCCTGGAGTGTGGCCCTCATCACTGAAGCTTTCTTT. The rearrangement joins TRBV30 to TRBJ1-1; D unclear. CDR1 is GTSNPN, CDR2 SVGIG, per germline (reference sequence). V was cut by 0 bases and J by 4 bases, with 9 bases left in between. CDR3 size: 13 residues.

The chain employs TRBV19 and TRBJ2-3; 7 positions match TRBD1. V shed 6 bases and J 0 bases; nucleotides not matched to a gene: 0. The germline gives CDR1 LNHDA, CDR2 SQIVND (reference sequence). CDR3 length equals 13 residues. CDR3 in DNA: TGTGCCAGTAGACAGGGGAGCACAGATACGCAGTATTTT. It codes for CASRQGSTDTQYF.

This clone was seen a handful of times. CDR3 DNA sequence: TGTGCCAGCAGTCTCCGGACAGGTCACTACGAGCAGTACTTC. Amino acids: CASSLRTGHYEQYF. The chain has TRBV27 and TRBJ2-7; TRBD1 matches at 7 bases. Germline assignment: CDR1 MNHEY and CDR2 SMNVEV (reference sequence). CDR3 length equals 14 residues. V trimming: 5 bases; J trimming: 3 bases; junction bases outside the gene matches: 7.

The V gene is TRBV5-1, the J gene TRBJ1-1, with 8 bases matching TRBD1. V was pared by 1 base and J by 4 bases, with 6 bases of the junction left unmatched. This CDR3 region has 15 residues. Germline assignment: CDR1 SGHRS and CDR2 YFSETQ. CDR3 loop: CASSLQGQAGTEAFF. DNA of the CDR3: TGCGCCAGCAGCTTGCAGGGACAGGCCGGCACTGAAGCTTTCTTT.

This chain joins TRBV19 and TRBJ1-6, with no clear D. From germline, CDR1 is LNHDA and CDR2 SQIVND (reference sequence). V was clipped by 2 bases and J by 6 bases, with 8 bases between them. This CDR3 is 14 amino acids long. CDR3 amino acids: CASSIIGINSPLHF. CDR3 DNA: TGTGCCAGTAGTATAATTGGCATTAATTCACCCCTCCACTTT.

The chain carries TRBV7-9 and TRBJ2-2, with 8 bases fitting TRBD1. Germline CDR1 SEHNR, CDR2 FQNEAQ (reference sequence). This CDR3 has 15 residues. Trimming at V came to 4 bases and at J to 4 bases, leaving 5 bases not matched to a gene. CDR3 loop: CASSSPDRATGELFF. The CDR3 region has the DNA TGTGCCAGCAGCTCTCCGGACAGGGCCACCGGGGAGCTGTTTTTT.

J is TRBJ1-4 and V is TRBV5-1; possible D gene TRBD1, 5 bases. Trimming pared 4 bases from V and 8 bases from J, leaving 12 bases between. The CDR3 runs 13 residues. CDR1 SGHRS and CDR2 YFSETQ come from the germline V gene. The CDR3 region has the DNA TGCGCCAGCAGCCAGGGTCATGGGGAAAAACTGTTTTTT. This sequence encodes CASSQGHGEKLFF.

This chain connects TRBV18 to TRBJ2-5; D remains ambiguous. The germline V and J ends were trimmed by 6 bases and 5 bases, with 10 bases remaining between them. The CDR3 contains 12 residues. Germline values: CDR1 KGHSH, CDR2 LQKENI. CDR3 region: CASSPLRETQYF. In nucleotides, the CDR3 is TGTGCCAGCTCGCCCCTCCGGGAGACCCAGTACTTC.

The gene calls are TRBV19 and TRBJ1-2; TRBD1 matches 7 bases. V was pared by 5 bases and J by 3 bases, with 6 bases of the junction left unmatched. This CDR3 has 14 residues. Looked up from germline, CDR1 is LNHDA and CDR2 is SQIVND (reference sequence). The CDR3, as DNA: TGTGCCAGTAGTCCCGCAGACAGGGACTATGGCTACACCTTC. Its translation is CASSPADRDYGYTF.

The chain couples TRBV27 to TRBJ2-3; 11 bases match TRBD2. Germline loops: CDR1 MNHEY, CDR2 SMNVEV (reference sequence). The CDR3 covers 16 residues. Germline trimming cut 6 bases from V and 5 bases from J; bases unmatched to any gene: 10. CDR3 loop: CASRPLAGGQEDTQYF. The CDR3 DNA follows: TGTGCCAGCAGACCTCTAGCGGGGGGCCAGGAAGATACGCAGTATTTT.

This sequence joins TRBV5-1 and TRBJ2-1, with 9 bases matching TRBD2. Germline V CDR1 and CDR2: SGHRS, YFSETQ. Trimming at V came to 1 base and at J to 9 bases, leaving 8 bases not matched to a gene. This CDR3 comprises 15 residues. The CDR3 loop reads CASSLFPSGNSEQFF. Written as DNA, the CDR3 is TGCGCCAGCAGCTTGTTCCCTAGCGGGAATTCTGAGCAGTTCTTC.

The chain has TRBV28 and TRBJ1-5, with TRBD1 identical over 8 bases. Germline V gene sequence: CDR1 MDHEN, CDR2 SYDVKM. The CDR3 covers 13 residues. Trimming took 2 bases from V and 6 from J; bases not matched to a gene: 0. The CDR3 DNA is TGTGCCAGCAGTTTAGGACAGGGTCAGCCCCAGCATTTT. Residues: CASSLGQGQPQHF.

The genes are TRBV7-9 and TRBJ2-1; perhaps TRBD2 as D (6 bases). The germline V and J ends were trimmed by 5 bases and 5 bases, with 22 bases remaining between them. Germline assignment: CDR1 SEHNR and CDR2 FQNEAQ (reference sequence). The CDR3 has 17 amino acids. The CDR3 nucleotides read TGTGCCAGCAGCCGTGCCCAGGAGGGTACGATTAACAATGAGCAGTTCTTC. Its protein product is CASSRAQEGTINNEQFF.

This sequence joins TRBV29-1 and TRBJ2-7; D is uncertain. Germline CDR1 and CDR2: SQVTM and ANQGSEA. CDR3 length equals 9 residues. Between the trimmed V and J ends, which lost 2 bases and 10 bases, there was a span of 6 bases. CDR3 protein: CSVEPVQYF. The CDR3 coding sequence is TGCAGCGTTGAACCGGTTCAGTACTTC.

The chain has TRBV5-1 and TRBJ1-5; no reliable D call. V was pared by 1 base and J by 1 base, with 9 bases between. This CDR3 is 15 amino acids long. Germline CDR1 and CDR2: SGHRS and YFSETQ. As DNA, the CDR3 is TGCGCCAGCAGCTTGTTAGGGAGGAGCAATCAGCCCCAGCATTTT. Amino acid sequence: CASSLLGRSNQPQHF. The whole variable domain, filled in from reference TRBV5-1 and TRBJ1-5, reads KAGVTQTPRYLIKTRGQQVTLSCSPISGHRSVSWYQQTPGQGLQFLFEYFSETQRNKGNFPGRFSGRQFSNSRSEMNVSTLELGDSALYLCASSLLGRSNQPQHFGDGTRLSIL.

Here the CDR3 reads CASSQLSNVLTF. The CDR3 nucleotides read TGTGCCAGCAGCCAACTTAGCAACGTCCTGACTTTC. The J gene is TRBJ2-6, the V gene TRBV3-1 (or the pseudogene TRBV3-2), with unresolved D. V was clipped by 2 bases and J by 9 bases, with 5 bases between them. The CDR3 loop spans 12 amino acids. Germline CDR1 reads LGHDT; CDR2 reads YNNKEL (reference sequence).